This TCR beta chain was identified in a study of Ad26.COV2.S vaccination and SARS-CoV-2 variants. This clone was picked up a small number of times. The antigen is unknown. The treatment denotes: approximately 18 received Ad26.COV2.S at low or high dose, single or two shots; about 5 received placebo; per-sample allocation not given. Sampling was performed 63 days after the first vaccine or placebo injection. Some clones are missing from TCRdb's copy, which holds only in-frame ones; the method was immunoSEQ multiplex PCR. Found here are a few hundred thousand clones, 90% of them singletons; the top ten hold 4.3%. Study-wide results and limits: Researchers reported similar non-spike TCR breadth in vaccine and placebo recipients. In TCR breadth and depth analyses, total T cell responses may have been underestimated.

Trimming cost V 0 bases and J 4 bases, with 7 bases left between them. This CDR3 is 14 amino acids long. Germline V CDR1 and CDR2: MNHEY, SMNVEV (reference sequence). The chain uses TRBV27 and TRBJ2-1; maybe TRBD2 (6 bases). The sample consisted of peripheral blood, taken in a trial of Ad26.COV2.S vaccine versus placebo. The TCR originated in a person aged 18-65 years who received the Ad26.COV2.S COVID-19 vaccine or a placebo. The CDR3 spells CASSLSRGYNEQFF. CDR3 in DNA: TGTGCCAGCAGTTTATCGCGGGGATACAATGAGCAGTTCTTC.